The 24 T cell receptor beta chains in this list originate from one sample, sequenced in a study of blood T cell repertoires in COVID-19. Profiled with immunoSEQ multiplex PCR; TCRdb holds only in-frame clones, not every one. The table shows some 250,000 clones, with approximately 85% occurring only once. Material: PBMCs or T cells enriched from blood (not recorded which). These receptors all come from a woman aged 45-65 years who had recovered from COVID-19.

The DNA for the CDR3 is TGCGCCAGCAGTTGGACGGGGGGTTACACAGATACGCAGTATTTT. Encoded protein: CASSWTGGYTDTQYF. The chain links TRBV5-1 to TRBJ2-3; 7 nucleotides align to TRBD2. The CDR3 length is 15 residues. V shed 5 bases and J 2 bases; nucleotides not matched to a gene: 8. CDR1 SGHRS and CDR2 YFSETQ come from the germline V gene. The full variable domain, in which reference TRBV5-1 and TRBJ2-3 provide the parts outside the CDR3, is KAGVTQTPRYLIKTRGQQVTLSCSPISGHRSVSWYQQTPGQGLQFLFEYFSETQRNKGNFPGRFSGRQFSNSRSEMNVSTLELGDSALYLCASSWTGGYTDTQYFGPGTRLTVL.

This chain links TRBV20-1 with TRBJ2-3; D is undetermined. The CDR3 contains 11 residues. Trimming removed 5 bases from V and 3 bases from J, with 6 bases in between. Germline CDR1 and CDR2: DFQATT and SNEGSKA (reference sequence). The CDR3: CSAPFTDTQYF. CDR3 nucleotides: TGCAGTGCTCCCTTTACAGATACGCAGTATTTT.

The V and J genes are TRBV19 and TRBJ1-1; tentatively, D is TRBD1 (6 bases). CDR1 is LNHDA and CDR2 is SQIVND in the germline V gene (reference sequence). V lost 2 bases, J lost 8 bases, and 9 bases lay in between. The CDR3 is 12 residues long. The CDR3 spells CASSIKDREAFF. The CDR3 DNA is TGTGCCAGTAGTATAAAGGACAGAGAAGCTTTCTTT.

The chain employs TRBV4-2 and TRBJ2-3; TRBD2 matches 14 bases. Per the germline V gene, CDR1 is LGHNA and CDR2 is YNFKEQ. The J segment lost 8 bases and the V segment lost 0 bases, leaving 7 bases of the junction unmatched. The CDR3 extends over 17 amino acids. The DNA of the CDR3 is TGTGCCAGCAGCCAAGAGGGACTAGCGGGGGAGGAGGGTACGCAGTATTTT. This translates into CASSQEGLAGEEGTQYF.

The chain carries TRBV7-9 and TRBJ2-3; no definite D call. With 1 base removed from V and 6 bases from J, the gap between germline ends came to 8 bases. This CDR3 spans 13 amino acids. Per germline, CDR1 SEHNR and CDR2 FQNEAQ (reference sequence). The CDR3 reads CASSLVKEDTQYF. The DNA for the CDR3 is TGTGCCAGCAGCTTAGTGAAGGAGGATACGCAGTATTTT.

V and J are TRBV18 and TRBJ1-3; D is uncertain. Germline CDR1 is KGHSH and CDR2 is LQKENI. This CDR3 is 15 amino acids long. The ends were cut back, 3 bases at V and 0 bases at J, with 9 bases in the middle. This CDR3 reads CASSPSGGSGNTIYF. For the CDR3, the DNA is TGTGCCAGCTCACCGTCGGGTGGCTCTGGAAACACCATATATTTT.

The chain links TRBV14 to TRBJ1-1, with D unclear. Trimming pared 4 bases from V and 7 bases from J, leaving 10 bases between. CDR3 length: 12 amino acids. CDR1 is SGHDN and CDR2 is FVKESK in the germline V gene. For the CDR3, the DNA is TGTGCCAGCAGCCTGGGAGGTAGTGAAGCTTTCTTT. Its translation: CASSLGGSEAFF.

This clone was detected only once. The chain combines TRBV18 with TRBJ1-1; D is perhaps TRBD1 (5 bases). Trimming removed 3 bases at V and 3 bases at J, with 8 bases between. The CDR3 has 13 amino acids. CDR1 is KGHSH and CDR2 is LQKENI in the germline V gene. CDR3 bases: TGTGCCAGCTCACCGGCAGGGTACACTGAAGCTTTCTTT. Its translation is CASSPAGYTEAFF.

This rearrangement joins TRBV9 to TRBJ2-3, with 11 bases fitting TRBD2. Germline V gene sequence: CDR1 SGDLS, CDR2 YYNGEE. The junction had 13 bases not matched to a gene; V was cut back by 0 bases and J by 1 base. The CDR3 covers 20 residues. CDR3 DNA: TGTGCCAGCAGCGTAGCTCCTCGTTTTAGCGGGAGGGATGGCACAGATACGCAGTATTTT. Translated, it gives CASSVAPRFSGRDGTDTQYF.

This rearrangement joins TRBV27 to TRBJ1-5; 7 bases match TRBD1. Germline CDR1 reads MNHEY; CDR2 reads SMNVEV (reference sequence). V lost 3 bases and J lost 0; bases outside the gene matches: 2. CDR3 length: 15 residues. CDR3 bases: TGTGCCAGCAGTTTGGGGACAGATAGCAATCAGCCCCAGCATTTT. Protein: CASSLGTDSNQPQHF.

The chain uses TRBV28 and TRBJ2-7; D gene unclear. Germline CDR1 is MDHEN and CDR2 is SYDVKM. V was shortened by 2 bases and J by 0 bases, with 5 bases between the two germline ends. There are 13 residues in the CDR3. The CDR3 sequence: CASSLMASYEQYF. The CDR3 region has the DNA TGTGCCAGCAGTTTAATGGCCTCCTACGAGCAGTACTTC.

This chain uses TRBV3-1 (or the pseudogene TRBV3-2) with TRBJ1-2, with D uncertain. The germline CDR1 and CDR2 sequences are LGHDT and YNNKEL (reference sequence). The V and J ends lost 1 base and 6 bases respectively, with 12 bases between them. The CDR3 sequence is 14 residues long. CDR3 sequence: CASSQGPGSHGYTF. The CDR3 DNA is TGTGCCAGCAGCCAAGGCCCGGGGTCCCATGGCTACACCTTC.

On this clone: Other DNA sequences from this sample encode an identical CDR3 as well. The chain is built from TRBV6-4 and TRBJ1-1; D not certain. Germline CDR1 and CDR2: MRHNA and SNTAGT. The ends were cut back, 3 bases at V and 4 bases at J, with 9 bases in the middle. CDR3 size: 13 residues. This CDR3 reads CASSEGRSTEAFF. In DNA form, the CDR3 reads TGTGCCAGCAGTGAGGGGAGGTCCACTGAAGCTTTCTTT.

The chain links TRBV5-1 to TRBJ1-2; TRBD1 is a possible D gene (5 bases). Germline lookup yields CDR1 SGHRS and CDR2 YFSETQ. V was shortened by 4 bases and J by 8 bases, with 15 bases between the two germline ends. CDR3 size: 13 residues. The CDR3 DNA follows: TGCGCCAGCAGCCCCGACAGAAGGGGCGGCTACACCTTC. This encodes CASSPDRRGGYTF.

This rearrangement joins TRBV12-3 or TRBV12-4 to TRBJ1-4; a weak D match, TRBD1 (6 bases). Trimming shortened V by 6 bases and J by 10 bases, and 12 bases separated the two germline ends. CDR3 length: 12 residues. The CDR3, as DNA: TGTGCCAGCAGGGGGGCGCCAGGAAAACTGTTTTTT. Its translation: CASRGAPGKLFF.

The rearrangement links TRBV7-8 to TRBJ1-4; 7 positions agree with TRBD1. The V gene end was trimmed by 7 bases and the J gene end by 7 bases; junction bases not matched to a gene: 18. The CDR3 has 17 residues. Germline V gene sequence: CDR1 SGHVS, CDR2 FQNEAQ. The CDR3 sequence is CASTRLRGAGTAEKLFF. CDR3 DNA: TGTGCCAGCACCCGATTAAGGGGGGCCGGGACAGCTGAAAAACTGTTTTTT.

The rearrangement joins TRBV27 to TRBJ2-7; 9 bases match TRBD2. With 5 bases clipped from V and 2 bases from J, the junction kept 7 bases outside the gene matches. Looked up from germline, CDR1 is MNHEY and CDR2 is SMNVEV (reference sequence). The CDR3 covers 15 residues. CDR3 sequence: CASSHGAGGPYEQYF. CDR3 DNA sequence: TGTGCCAGCAGTCATGGGGCGGGAGGGCCCTACGAGCAGTACTTC.

CDR3 loop: CASSLGQGESGSYGYTF. CDR3 DNA sequence: TGCGCCAGCAGCTTGGGACAGGGGGAATCAGGAAGCTATGGCTACACCTTC. This sequence joins TRBV5-1 and TRBJ1-2; 9 nucleotides match TRBD1. There are 17 residues in the CDR3. Trimming cost V 0 bases and J 4 bases; bases outside gene matches: 10. Germline CDR1 reads SGHRS; CDR2 reads YFSETQ. Full variable domain (rest looked up from reference TRBV5-1 and TRBJ1-2): KAGVTQTPRYLIKTRGQQVTLSCSPISGHRSVSWYQQTPGQGLQFLFEYFSETQRNKGNFPGRFSGRQFSNSRSEMNVSTLELGDSALYLCASSLGQGESGSYGYTFGSGTRLTVV.

This chain's CDR3 is CASYMLAGPSSYNEQFF. The DNA of the CDR3 is TGTGCCAGTTACATGCTAGCGGGACCCTCCAGTTACAATGAGCAGTTCTTC. This chain connects TRBV2 to TRBJ2-1, with 9 bases lining up with TRBD2. J lost 4 bases, V lost 9 bases, and 16 bases had no gene match. Germline values: CDR1 SNHLY, CDR2 FYNNEI. This CDR3 is 17 amino acids long. Together with reference TRBV2 and TRBJ2-1, the CDR3 gives the full variable domain: EPEVTQTPSHQVTQMGQEVILRCVPISNHLYFYWYRQILGQKVEFLVSFYNNEISEKSEIFDDQFSVERPDGSNFTLKIRSTKLEDSAMYFCASYMLAGPSSYNEQFFGPGTRLTVL.

This clone has more than one count but fewer than ten. The rearrangement joins TRBV19 to TRBJ1-5, with TRBD1 matching 9 bases. CDR1 LNHDA and CDR2 SQIVND come from the germline V gene (reference sequence). The CDR3 consists of 15 residues. J lost 7 bases, V lost 10 bases, and 14 bases had no gene match. This CDR3 is CATNHGTGKVQPQHF. The CDR3 DNA is TGTGCCACCAACCACGGGACAGGGAAGGTCCAGCCCCAGCATTTT.

This chain uses TRBV19 with TRBJ2-5, with D perhaps TRBD2 (6 bases). The CDR3 length is 16 residues. V dropped 5 bases and J dropped 4 bases, with 20 bases sitting between them. Germline V gene data show CDR1 as LNHDA and CDR2 as SQIVND (reference sequence). CDR3 bases: TGTGCCAGTAGTCCCTGGGACTCGTCGGCGGGAGAGACCCAGTACTTC. Its translation: CASSPWDSSAGETQYF.

This clone occurred a few times. The chain combines TRBV10-3 with TRBJ2-1, with TRBD2 identical over 8 bases. The V gene's germline CDR1 is ENHRY and CDR2 SYGVKD. This CDR3 has 13 residues. The junction had 4 bases not matched to a gene; V was cut back by 6 bases and J by 6 bases. CDR3 in amino acids: CAISSGGPNEQFF. CDR3 nucleotide sequence: TGTGCCATCAGCTCGGGAGGGCCCAATGAGCAGTTCTTC.

The chain uses TRBV28 and TRBJ1-6, with D possibly being TRBD1 (5 bases). V lost 3 bases, J lost 5 bases, and 8 bases lay in between. Germline CDR1 reads MDHEN; CDR2 reads SYDVKM. The CDR3 spans 14 residues. CDR3 loop: CASSLGRNNSPLHF. The CDR3 bases are TGTGCCAGCAGTTTGGGGCGGAATAATTCACCCCTCCACTTT. The full variable domain, completed using reference TRBV28 and TRBJ1-6, is DVKVTQSSRYLVKRTGEKVFLECVQDMDHENMFWYRQDPGLGLRLIYFSYDVKMKEKGDIPEGYSVSREKKERFSLILESASTNQTSMYLCASSLGRNNSPLHFGNGTRLTVT.

This chain links TRBV7-2 with TRBJ2-3, with 10 bases identical to TRBD2. The V gene's germline CDR1 is SGHTA and CDR2 FQGNSA. CDR3 length: 15 residues. Trimming cost V 5 bases and J 6 bases; bases outside gene matches: 8. This chain's CDR3 is CASSQKREGRDTQYF. The CDR3 nucleotides are TGTGCCAGCAGCCAAAAGCGGGAGGGCCGGGATACGCAGTATTTT.